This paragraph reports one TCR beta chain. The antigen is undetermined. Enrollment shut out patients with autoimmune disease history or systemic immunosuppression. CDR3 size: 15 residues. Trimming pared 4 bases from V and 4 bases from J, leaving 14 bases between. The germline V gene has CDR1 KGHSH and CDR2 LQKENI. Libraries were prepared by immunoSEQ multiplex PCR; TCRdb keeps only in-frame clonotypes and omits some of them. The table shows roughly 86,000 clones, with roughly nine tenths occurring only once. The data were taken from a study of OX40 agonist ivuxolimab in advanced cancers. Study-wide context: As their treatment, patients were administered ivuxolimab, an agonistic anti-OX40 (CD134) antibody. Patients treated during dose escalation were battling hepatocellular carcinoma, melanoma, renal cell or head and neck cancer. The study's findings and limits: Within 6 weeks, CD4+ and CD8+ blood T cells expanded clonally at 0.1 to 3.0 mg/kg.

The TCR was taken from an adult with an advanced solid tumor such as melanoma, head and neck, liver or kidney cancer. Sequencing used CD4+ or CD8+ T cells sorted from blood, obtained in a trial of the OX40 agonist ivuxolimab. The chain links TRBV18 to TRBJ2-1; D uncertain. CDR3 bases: TGTGCCAGCTCACGTACACTAACCGGTTACAATGAGCAGTTCTTC. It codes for CASSRTLTGYNEQFF.